What follows are 28 T cell receptor beta chains derived from one specimen sequenced in a study of identical twins. TCRdb called the 5' RACE reads again in MiXCR, with one record for every CDR3 protein. Of roughly 230,000 distinct CDR3 sequences in the sample, about 8.3% were seen once. The data were also submitted as part of a second study, on yellow fever vaccine responses in identical twins.

The material sequenced was CD8+ T cells sorted from blood. Every receptor here comes from a woman aged 18-29 years in good health.

The gene calls are TRBV28 and TRBJ2-7, with 9 positions matching TRBD1. V was clipped by 11 bases and J by 3 bases; unmatched bases: 14. Germline values: CDR1 MDHEN, CDR2 SYDVKM. This CDR3 is 15 amino acids long. The CDR3 spells CAAQSGTGINYEQYF. Here the CDR3 DNA reads TGTGCCGCACAAAGCGGGACAGGGATAAACTACGAGCAGTACTTC. Looking up the rest from reference TRBV28 and TRBJ2-7 gives the full variable domain: DVKVTQSSRYLVKRTGEKVFLECVQDMDHENMFWYRQDPGLGLRLIYFSYDVKMKEKGDIPEGYSVSREKKERFSLILESASTNQTSMYLCAAQSGTGINYEQYFGPGTRLTVT.

V gene TRBV27 combines with J gene TRBJ2-2; D is perhaps TRBD1 (6 bases). The CDR3 runs 15 residues. Per germline, CDR1 MNHEY and CDR2 SMNVEV (reference sequence). Trimming shortened V by 8 bases and J by 1 base, and 14 bases separated the two germline ends. CDR3 in DNA: TGTGCCAGCCTACCCAGGACAGAGAACACCGGGGAGCTGTTTTTT. It specifies CASLPRTENTGELFF.

This clonotype was picked up a small number of times. The CDR3: CASSVAPSFSEQFF. The DNA for the CDR3 is TGTGCCAGCAGCGTAGCACCTAGTTTCAGTGAGCAGTTCTTC. The chain employs TRBV9 and TRBJ2-1; D gene unclear. Deletions cut 0 bases from V and 9 bases from J, with 13 bases between. Looked up from germline, CDR1 is SGDLS and CDR2 is YYNGEE. CDR3 size: 14 residues.

This clonotype was seen repeatedly, ten times or more. This chain connects TRBV25-1 to TRBJ2-3; D might be TRBD1 (6 bases). The germline gives CDR1 MGHDK, CDR2 SYGVNS. This CDR3 comprises 18 residues. V gave up 3 bases and J gave up 2 bases, with 21 bases separating them. The CDR3 DNA reads as TGTGCCAGCAGTGACATAACCTCAGACAGGATCAACACAGATACGCAGTATTTT. This translates into CASSDITSDRINTDTQYF.

The chain couples TRBV6-5 to TRBJ2-2; possibly TRBD1 or TRBD2 for D (7 bases each). CDR3 length equals 17 residues. Trimming pared 6 bases from V and 5 bases from J, leaving 22 bases between. The germline CDR1 and CDR2 sequences are MNHEY and SVGAGI. The DNA of the CDR3 is TGTGCCAGCAGCCCACAGGGGAGGGCGGGAAGGACCGGGGAGCTGTTTTTT. This encodes CASSPQGRAGRTGELFF.

The chain has TRBV29-1 and TRBJ1-2; 12 positions agree with TRBD1. This CDR3 has 13 residues. V was clipped by 6 bases and J by 6 bases; unmatched bases: 5. Germline values: CDR1 SQVTM, CDR2 ANQGSEA. CDR3 nucleotide sequence: TGCAGCGTCACCGGGACAGGGGGCCATGGCTACACCTTC. Encoded protein: CSVTGTGGHGYTF.

There are a few counts of this clonotype. The chain recombines TRBV20-1 with TRBJ2-7, with D unclear. CDR1 and CDR2 from the germline V gene are DFQATT and SNEGSKA (reference sequence). The CDR3 runs to 15 residues. Trimming took off 1 base at V and 0 bases at J, with 13 bases between the two ends. The CDR3 region has the DNA TGCAGTGCTAGAGCCTTAGACGTCCCCTCCTACGAGCAGTACTTC. Protein sequence: CSARALDVPSYEQYF.

Only a few counts were recorded for this clonotype. The V and J genes are TRBV15 and TRBJ1-5, with D possibly TRBD1 on 5 matching bases. CDR3 length: 15 residues. Trimming cost V 0 bases and J 3 bases, with 9 bases left between them. Germline values: CDR1 LNHNV, CDR2 YYDKDF (reference sequence). CDR3 region: CATSRDRALNQPQHF. In DNA form, the CDR3 reads TGTGCCACCAGCAGAGACAGGGCCCTCAATCAGCCCCAGCATTTT. The full variable domain, its missing parts supplied by reference TRBV15 and TRBJ1-5, is DAMVIQNPRYQVTQFGKPVTLSCSQTLNHNVMYWYQQKSSQAPKLLFHYYDKDFNNEADTPDNFQSRRPNTSFCFLDIRSPGLGDTAMYLCATSRDRALNQPQHFGDGTRLSIL.

This clonotype showed up just a few times. This chain uses TRBV20-1 with TRBJ2-3, with 7 bases that match TRBD1. The CDR3 consists of 16 residues. The V and J ends lost 0 bases and 3 bases, in that order; junction bases with no gene match: 9. CDR1 and CDR2 (germline): DFQATT, SNEGSKA (reference sequence). In nucleotides, the CDR3 is TGCAGTGCTAGAGAAACAGGGGTGACTGTGACAGATACGCAGTATTTT. Translation: CSARETGVTVTDTQYF.

This chain joins TRBV6-5 and TRBJ2-1, with D perhaps matching TRBD2 (5 bases). Germline-derived CDR1 and CDR2 are MNHEY and SVGAGI. This CDR3 region has 16 residues. V lost 1 base and J lost 3, with 13 bases in between. In DNA, the CDR3 is TGTGCCAGCAGTTACTTCCTGGTCGGGGACTACAATGAGCAGTTCTTC. Translating gives CASSYFLVGDYNEQFF.

This clonotype was recorded many times. The J gene is TRBJ1-2, the V gene TRBV9; D might be TRBD1 (6 bases). The V end was cut by 3 bases, the J end by 4 bases, with 16 bases between. The CDR3 covers 15 residues. Germline assignment: CDR1 SGDLS and CDR2 YYNGEE. DNA for the CDR3: TGTGCCAGCAGCGGAAGTGACAGGAGAGGCTATGGCTACACCTTC. Its translation is CASSGSDRRGYGYTF. Looking up the rest from reference TRBV9 and TRBJ1-2 gives the full variable domain: DSGVTQTPKHLITATGQRVTLRCSPRSGDLSVYWYQQSLDQGLQFLIQYYNGEERAKGNILERFSAQQFPDLHSELNLSSLELGDSALYFCASSGSDRRGYGYTFGSGTRLTVV.

This clonotype was counted a few times. The rearrangement links TRBV7-9 to TRBJ2-1; D is unclear. Germline V gene sequence: CDR1 SEHNR, CDR2 FQNEAQ (reference sequence). Trimming removed 2 bases at V and 0 bases at J, with 14 bases between. CDR3 length: 17 residues. CDR3: CASSLNLEGGSYNEQFF. The DNA of the CDR3 is TGTGCCAGCAGCTTAAATCTGGAAGGTGGCTCCTACAATGAGCAGTTCTTC.

The chain has TRBV2 and TRBJ2-1; 14 nucleotides align to TRBD2. This CDR3 is 16 amino acids long. V lost 2 bases to trimming and J lost 8 bases; unmatched junction nucleotides: 5. Germline V gene data show CDR1 as SNHLY and CDR2 as FYNNEI. The CDR3 nucleotides are TGTGCCAGCAGTGAACCGACTAGCGGGGGGGCCGATGAGCAGTTCTTC. Translation gives CASSEPTSGGADEQFF.

The rearrangement links TRBV27 to TRBJ2-1; tentative D call: TRBD2 (6 bases). Between the trimmed V and J ends, which lost 8 bases and 0 bases, there was a span of 14 bases. The CDR3 extends over 15 amino acids. In germline, CDR1 is MNHEY, CDR2 SMNVEV (reference sequence). The CDR3 nucleotides read TGTGCCAGCGCAATTAGCGGATACTCCTACAATGAGCAGTTCTTC. It codes for CASAISGYSYNEQFF.

This clonotype appeared a few times. The CDR3 nucleotides are TGCGCCAGCAGCTTGGGGCTAGATGGGGCCAACGTCCTGACTTTC. Translated, it gives CASSLGLDGANVLTF. The chain carries TRBV5-1 and TRBJ2-6, with D hard to call. V was trimmed by 0 bases and J by 3 bases, leaving 7 bases between them. This CDR3 region has 15 residues. Per germline, CDR1 SGHRS and CDR2 YFSETQ.

In its sample, this clonotype was seen many times. The V gene is TRBV29-1, the J gene TRBJ2-1, with TRBD2 identical over 8 bases. The CDR3 is 12 amino acids. Germline values: CDR1 SQVTM, CDR2 ANQGSEA. The CDR3 nucleotides are TGCAGACCGGGACTAGGCTACAATGAGCAGTTCTTC. Encoded protein: CRPGLGYNEQFF.

The table lists this clonotype with a few counts. The rearrangement uses TRBV13 and TRBJ2-5; no clear D gene. This CDR3 spans 13 amino acids. Germline V lookup: CDR1 PRHDT, CDR2 FYEKMQ (reference sequence). Deletions cut 4 bases from V and 5 bases from J, with 11 bases between. Here the CDR3 reads CASSSTQEETQYF. The CDR3 region has the DNA TGTGCCAGCAGCTCAACTCAGGAGGAGACCCAGTACTTC.

This clonotype was seen only a few times. This chain uses TRBV3-1 with TRBJ2-7; tentative D call: TRBD2 (5 bases). Per germline, CDR1 LGHDT and CDR2 YNNKEL (reference sequence). With 1 base removed from V and 9 bases from J, the gap between germline ends came to 16 bases. This CDR3 spans 14 amino acids. The CDR3 DNA reads as TGTGCCAGCAGCCAAGCCGGGATCCTGGAGATGCAGTACTTC. It specifies CASSQAGILEMQYF.

The chain combines TRBV13 with TRBJ2-3; tentatively, D is TRBD2 (5 bases). Deletions cut 2 bases from V and 1 base from J, with 10 bases between. This CDR3 comprises 15 residues. Germline V lookup: CDR1 PRHDT, CDR2 FYEKMQ (reference sequence). This chain's CDR3 is CASSLRVGGTDTQYF. CDR3 in DNA: TGTGCCAGCAGCTTAAGGGTCGGGGGCACAGATACGCAGTATTTT.

This chain uses TRBV4-1 with TRBJ2-1, with 9 bases that match TRBD1. Germline V gives CDR1 MGHRA, CDR2 YSYEKL. V lost 2 bases and J lost 6; bases outside the gene matches: 2. The CDR3 runs to 14 residues. The CDR3 nucleotides are TGCGCCAGCAGCCAACCGACAGGGGGCAATGAGCAGTTCTTC. This encodes CASSQPTGGNEQFF.

This clonotype was seen a few times. The CDR3 loop is CASRVGGRLYNEQFF. The CDR3 nucleotides are TGTGCCAGCAGGGTCGGGGGCCGGTTATACAATGAGCAGTTCTTC. The V gene is TRBV27, the J gene TRBJ2-1, with D perhaps being TRBD1 or TRBD2 (6 bases each). Germline CDR1 and CDR2: MNHEY and SMNVEV (reference sequence). V was clipped by 6 bases and J by 4 bases, with 16 bases between them. The CDR3 extends over 15 amino acids.

The sample holds a few counts of this clonotype. The chain joins TRBV12-3 or TRBV12-4 to TRBJ2-1; TRBD1 is a possible D gene (5 bases). The CDR3 has 14 residues. Between the trimmed V and J ends, which lost 2 bases and 8 bases, there was a span of 13 bases. The CDR3 nucleotides are TGTGCCAGCAGTTTAAGGCAGGGTCGGGATGAGCAGTTCTTC. It encodes CASSLRQGRDEQFF.

This clonotype turned up a few times. The V gene is TRBV4-2, the J gene TRBJ2-3; tentative D call: TRBD2 (6 bases). This CDR3 region has 15 residues. Germline V gene lookup returns CDR1 LGHNA and CDR2 YNFKEQ. Trimming took 4 bases from V and 5 from J, leaving 16 bases between them. Here the CDR3 DNA reads TGTGCCAGCAGCCTATTAGCGGACTCTGGAGATACGCAGTATTTT. Translating gives CASSLLADSGDTQYF.

The chain links TRBV7-9 to TRBJ2-7; D is ambiguous. Deletions cut 1 base from V and 6 bases from J, with 16 bases between. The germline V gene has CDR1 SEHNR and CDR2 FQNEAQ (reference sequence). This CDR3 has 15 residues. CDR3 nucleotide sequence: TGTGCCAGCAGCTTAGTTTTCGAGAACCCCCTCGAGCAGTACTTC. Amino acid sequence: CASSLVFENPLEQYF. The full variable domain, completed using reference TRBV7-9 and TRBJ2-7, is DTGVSQNPRHKITKRGQNVTFRCDPISEHNRLYWYRQTLGQGPEFLTYFQNEAQLEKSRLLSDRFSAERPKGSFSTLEIQRTEQGDSAMYLCASSLVFENPLEQYFGPGTRLTVT.

CDR3 region: CASSLSQTGGGALNSPLHF. The CDR3, as DNA: TGTGCCAGCAGTTTATCGCAAACGGGTGGGGGGGCCCTTAATTCACCCCTCCACTTT. V is TRBV27 and J is TRBJ1-6; the D gene is possibly TRBD1 (6 bases). The germline CDR1 and CDR2 sequences are MNHEY and SMNVEV (reference sequence). The CDR3 runs to 19 residues. Trimming shortened V by 0 bases and J by 6 bases, and 21 bases separated the two germline ends.

This clonotype was observed many times. The rearrangement uses TRBV15 and TRBJ2-1, with D possibly called TRBD1 or TRBD2 (5 bases each). Germline loops: CDR1 LNHNV, CDR2 YYDKDF (reference sequence). The CDR3 spans 17 residues. Trimming removed 0 bases at V and 3 bases at J, with 15 bases between. The CDR3 loop reads CATSRDLREGSYNEQFF. For the CDR3, the DNA is TGTGCCACCAGCAGAGACCTCCGAGAGGGGAGCTACAATGAGCAGTTCTTC.

The J gene is TRBJ2-1, the V gene TRBV11-2; D unclear. Per germline, CDR1 SGHAT and CDR2 FQNNGV. Trimming took off 0 bases at V and 2 bases at J, with 14 bases between the two ends. The CDR3 is 17 residues long. CDR3 nucleotide sequence: TGTGCCAGCAGCTTAGATCTAACGTCCTGGACCTACAATGAGCAGTTCTTC. Protein: CASSLDLTSWTYNEQFF.

This clonotype was seen a few times. CDR3 loop: CASSLAAGVGKNIQYF. Here the CDR3 DNA reads TGTGCCAGCAGCTTGGCGGCAGGGGTGGGTAAAAACATTCAGTACTTC. This chain uses TRBV5-6 with TRBJ2-4, with D tentatively TRBD1 (6 bases). Germline CDR1 reads SGHDT; CDR2 reads YYEEEE. V was pared by 0 bases and J by 4 bases, with 14 bases between. This CDR3 contains 16 residues.